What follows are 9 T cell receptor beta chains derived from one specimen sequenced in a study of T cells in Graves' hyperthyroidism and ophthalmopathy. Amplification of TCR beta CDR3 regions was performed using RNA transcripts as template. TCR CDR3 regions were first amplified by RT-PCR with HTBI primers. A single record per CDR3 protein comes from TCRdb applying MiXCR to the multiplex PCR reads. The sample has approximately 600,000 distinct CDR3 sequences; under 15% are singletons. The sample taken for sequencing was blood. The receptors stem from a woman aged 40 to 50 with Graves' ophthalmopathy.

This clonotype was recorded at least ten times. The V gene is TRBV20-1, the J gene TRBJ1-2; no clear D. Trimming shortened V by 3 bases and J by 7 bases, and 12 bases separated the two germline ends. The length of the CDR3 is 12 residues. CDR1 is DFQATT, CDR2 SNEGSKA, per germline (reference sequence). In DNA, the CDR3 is TGCAGTGCTAGGGACCGGCCGCTTGGCTACACCTTC. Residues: CSARDRPLGYTF.

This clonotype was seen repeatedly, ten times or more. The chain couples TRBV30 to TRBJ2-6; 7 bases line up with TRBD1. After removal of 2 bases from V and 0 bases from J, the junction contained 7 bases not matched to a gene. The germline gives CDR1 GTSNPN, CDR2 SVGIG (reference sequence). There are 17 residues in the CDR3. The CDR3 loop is CAWSPTGPFSGANVLTF. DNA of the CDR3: TGTGCCTGGAGTCCGACAGGGCCCTTCTCTGGGGCCAACGTCCTGACTTTC.

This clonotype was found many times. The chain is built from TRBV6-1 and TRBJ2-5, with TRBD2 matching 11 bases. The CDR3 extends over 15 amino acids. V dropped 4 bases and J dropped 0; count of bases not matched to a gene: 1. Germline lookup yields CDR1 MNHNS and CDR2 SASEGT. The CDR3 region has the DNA TGTGCCAGCAGTGGGACTAGCGGGTACCAAGAGACCCAGTACTTC. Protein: CASSGTSGYQETQYF.

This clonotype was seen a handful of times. The CDR3 here is CASSRTGARNGYTF. The DNA of the CDR3 is TGTGCCAGCAGCCGGACAGGGGCACGTAATGGCTACACCTTC. This sequence joins TRBV6-2 or TRBV6-3 and TRBJ1-2, with TRBD1 matching 9 bases. The V gene's germline CDR1 is MNHEY and CDR2 SVGEGT. This CDR3 comprises 14 residues. Germline trimming cut 6 bases from V and 6 bases from J; bases unmatched to any gene: 8.

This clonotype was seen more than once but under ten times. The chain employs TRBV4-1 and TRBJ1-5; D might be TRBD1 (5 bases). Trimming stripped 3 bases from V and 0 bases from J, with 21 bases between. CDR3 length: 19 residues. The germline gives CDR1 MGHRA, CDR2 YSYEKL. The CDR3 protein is CASSQQEAVGGFSNQPQHF. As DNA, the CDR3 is TGCGCCAGCAGCCAGCAGGAGGCGGTCGGGGGTTTTAGCAATCAGCCCCAGCATTTT.

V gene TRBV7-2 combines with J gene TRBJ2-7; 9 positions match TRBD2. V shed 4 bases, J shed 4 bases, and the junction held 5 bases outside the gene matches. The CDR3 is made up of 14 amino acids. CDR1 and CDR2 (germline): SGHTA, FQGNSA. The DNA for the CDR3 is TGTGCCAGCAGCTCCTTAGCGGGAGTATACGAGCAGTACTTC. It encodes CASSSLAGVYEQYF.

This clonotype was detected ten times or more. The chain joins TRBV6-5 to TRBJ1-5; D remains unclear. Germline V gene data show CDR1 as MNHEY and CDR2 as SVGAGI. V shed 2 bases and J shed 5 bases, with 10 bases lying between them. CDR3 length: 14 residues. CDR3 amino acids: CASSYDIADQPQHF. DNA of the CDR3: TGTGCCAGCAGTTACGATATAGCCGATCAGCCCCAGCATTTT.

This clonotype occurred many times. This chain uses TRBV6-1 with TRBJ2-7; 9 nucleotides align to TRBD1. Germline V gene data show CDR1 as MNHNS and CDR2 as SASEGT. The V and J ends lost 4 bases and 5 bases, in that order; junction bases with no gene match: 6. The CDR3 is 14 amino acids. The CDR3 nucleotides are TGTGCCAGCAGTGTGGACAGGGGTAACCACGAGCAGTACTTC. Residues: CASSVDRGNHEQYF.

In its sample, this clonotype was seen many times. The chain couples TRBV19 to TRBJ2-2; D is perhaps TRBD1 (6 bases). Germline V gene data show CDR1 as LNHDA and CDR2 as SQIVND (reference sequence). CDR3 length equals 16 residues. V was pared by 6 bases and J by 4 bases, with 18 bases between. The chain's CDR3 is CASSPGSDSGTGELFF. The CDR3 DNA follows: TGTGCCAGTAGCCCCGGATCGGACAGCGGCACCGGGGAGCTGTTTTTT.